The T cell receptor beta chain described here comes from a study of T-cell reconstitution after alpha-beta-depleted transplantation in children. Study-wide findings and caveats: A year had passed since transplant, and T-cell counts and diversity by then came mostly from newly produced T cells. High day-60 TCRbeta diversity in some patients came from surviving recipient T cells and thymic progenitors. Reportedly, alpha-beta T cells present about two months post-transplant originated from several hundred expanded clones of graft origin.

During its preparation, the TCRbeta library received unique molecular identifiers. TCRdb itself ran the PCR reads through MiXCR, one entry per CDR3 protein. The sample consists of some 300,000 distinct CDR3 sequences, roughly 7.8% of them appearing once. This clonotype was observed many times. The antigen remains unidentified. V trimming: 7 bases; J trimming: 0 bases; junction bases outside the gene matches: 7. There are 16 residues in the CDR3. The source is a female patient aged 2-10 years who had a stem cell transplant for Fanconi anemia, so the T cells may come from the graft donor. This material consisted of peripheral blood, taken 360 days after TCRalphabeta/CD19-depleted stem cell transplant. The V gene is TRBV12-3 or TRBV12-4, the J gene TRBJ2-1, with 9 positions matching TRBD1. The CDR3 loop is CASTIRQGVSYNEQFF. The DNA for the CDR3 is TGTGCCAGCACCATCCGACAGGGGGTCTCCTACAATGAGCAGTTCTTC.